This is a list of T cell receptor beta chains from one sample in a study of a mutant IDH1 vaccine in newly diagnosed glioma. Measured with immunoSEQ multiplex PCR; TCRdb has only the in-frame clones, and not every one. Here the sample spans around 88,000 clones, around three quarters being singletons. The sequencing here drew on PBMCs, taken from a glioma patient treated with radiotherapy, temozolomide or both. The receptor source for this set is a man in his forties with glioma. CDR3s include the opening cysteine and the closing phenylalanine or tryptophan. A D gene is named only where the DNA matches it firmly. A row's size may be missing; if present it is once, few, many or a size class.

size: NA
J: TRBJ2-7
V: TRBV7-2
D: NA
CDR3: CASSSRDFYEQYF
DNA: TGTGCCAGCAGCTCCCGGGACTTCTACGAGCAGTACTTC

size: once
J: TRBJ1-2
V: TRBV4-3
D: NA
CDR3: CASSQDQDVGYGYTF
DNA: TGCGCCAGCAGCCAAGATCAGGACGTCGGCTATGGCTACACCTTC

size: once
J: TRBJ1-3
V: TRBV2
D: TRBD1
CDR3: CASRTGLFSGNTIYF
DNA: TGTGCCAGCAGGACAGGGCTCTTCTCTGGAAACACCATATATTTT

size: NA
J: TRBJ2-1
V: TRBV10-2
D: NA
CDR3: CASSGDGSYNEQFF
DNA: TGCGCCAGCAGCGGGGATGGGTCCTACAATGAGCAGTTCTTC

size: NA
J: TRBJ2-3
V: TRBV9
D: TRBD1
CDR3: CASSVGGQSSTDTQYF
DNA: TGTGCCAGCAGCGTAGGGGGACAGTCTAGCACAGATACGCAGTATTTT

size: NA
J: TRBJ1-2
V: TRBV19
D: NA
CDR3: CASRPRAGQVGGYTF
DNA: TGTGCCAGTAGGCCCCGGGCAGGGCAGGTTGGAGGCTACACCTTC

size: NA
J: TRBJ2-1
V: TRBV5-6
D: TRBD2
CDR3: CASSKRTSGRYNEQFF
DNA: TGTGCCAGCAGCAAGAGGACTAGCGGGCGGTACAATGAGCAGTTCTTC

size: NA
J: TRBJ2-1
V: TRBV7-2
D: NA
CDR3: CASSLVFRAGEQFF
DNA: TGTGCCAGCAGCTTGGTTTTTCGGGCGGGAGAGCAGTTCTTC

size: few
J: TRBJ1-5
V: TRBV4-1
D: NA
CDR3: CASSQEIGTRNQPQHF
DNA: TGCGCCAGCAGCCAAGAAATAGGAACCCGCAATCAGCCCCAGCATTTT

size: NA
J: TRBJ2-3
V: TRBV6-4
D: TRBD2
CDR3: CASSDSTSGSTDTQYF
DNA: TGTGCCAGCAGTGACTCAACTAGCGGGAGCACAGATACGCAGTATTTT

size: NA
J: TRBJ1-1
V: TRBV14
D: NA
CDR3: CASSQGKGRISLHWWEAFF
DNA: TGTGCCAGCAGCCAAGGCAAAGGGAGGATATCACTTCACTGGTGGGAAGCTTTCTTT

size: NA
J: TRBJ1-2
V: TRBV25-1
D: NA
CDR3: CASSEEGRLGYTF
DNA: TGTGCCAGCAGTGAAGAAGGCCGCCTGGGCTACACCTTC

size: NA
J: TRBJ1-1
V: TRBV30
D: TRBD1
CDR3: CAWRRGQGGIRAFF
DNA: TGTGCCTGGAGAAGAGGACAGGGGGGTATTAGGGCTTTCTTT

size: NA
J: TRBJ2-7
V: TRBV11-1
D: NA
CDR3: CASSLYQAGNLEQYF
DNA: TGTGCCAGCAGCTTATATCAGGCGGGTAACCTAGAGCAGTACTTC

size: NA
J: TRBJ2-6
V: TRBV18
D: NA
CDR3: CASSPKESGANVLTF
DNA: TGTGCCAGCTCACCAAAGGAATCTGGGGCCAACGTCCTGACTTTC

size: NA
J: TRBJ2-1
V: TRBV6-5
D: TRBD2
CDR3: CASSSGTRRYNEQFF
DNA: TGTGCCAGCAGTTCCGGGACTAGACGATACAATGAGCAGTTCTTC

size: few
J: TRBJ2-1
V: TRBV18
D: NA
CDR3: CASSPRERVSNEQFF
DNA: TGTGCCAGCTCACCACGGGAGAGGGTATCCAATGAGCAGTTCTTC

size: NA
J: TRBJ2-7
V: TRBV6-6
D: NA
CDR3: CASGTGTAAYEQYF
DNA: TGTGCCAGCGGGACCGGGACCGCGGCCTACGAGCAGTACTTC

size: NA
J: TRBJ2-7
V: TRBV9
D: TRBD1
CDR3: CASSTGQGWGEQYF
DNA: TGTGCCAGCAGCACCGGACAGGGCTGGGGCGAGCAGTACTTC

size: once
J: TRBJ2-1
V: TRBV5-1
D: NA
CDR3: CASSLEGGRYNEQFF
DNA: TGCGCCAGCAGCTTGGAGGGCGGTCGCTACAATGAGCAGTTCTTC

size: NA
J: TRBJ2-7
V: TRBV4-1
D: NA
CDR3: CASSIGPSSYEQYF
DNA: TGCGCCAGCAGCATTGGACCGAGCTCCTACGAGCAGTACTTC

size: NA
J: TRBJ2-3
V: TRBV5-1
D: TRBD1
CDR3: CASSTGQGADTQYF
DNA: TGCGCCAGCAGCACAGGACAGGGTGCAGATACGCAGTATTTT

size: few
J: TRBJ2-5
V: TRBV7-9
D: NA
CDR3: CASSLRDMGSETQYF
DNA: TGTGCCAGCAGCTTACGTGACATGGGCTCCGAGACCCAGTACTTC

size: NA
J: TRBJ1-3
V: TRBV5-6
D: TRBD1
CDR3: CASSPDRVYDSGNTIYF
DNA: TGTGCCAGCAGCCCCGACAGGGTTTATGACTCTGGAAACACCATATATTTT

size: NA
J: TRBJ1-5
V: TRBV30
D: TRBD1
CDR3: CAWNRGLDQPQHF
DNA: TGTGCCTGGAACAGGGGGTTGGATCAGCCCCAGCATTTT

size: once
J: TRBJ2-3
V: TRBV7-9
D: TRBD1
CDR3: CASSLVTGGSTDTQYF
DNA: TGTGCCAGCAGCTTAGTTACAGGGGGATCCACAGATACGCAGTATTTT

size: NA
J: TRBJ1-2
V: TRBV5-1
D: TRBD1
CDR3: CASTLGTANYGYTF
DNA: TGCGCCAGCACCCTAGGGACAGCTAACTATGGCTACACCTTC

size: NA
J: TRBJ1-2
V: TRBV4-1
D: NA
CDR3: CASSQEPKQGTFYGYTF
DNA: TGCGCCAGCAGCCAAGAACCTAAACAGGGAACGTTCTATGGCTACACCTTC

size: NA
J: TRBJ2-5
V: TRBV19
D: TRBD1
CDR3: CASSIGTRDRGQETQYF
DNA: TGTGCCAGTAGTATCGGGACCCGGGACAGGGGCCAAGAGACCCAGTACTTC

size: once
J: TRBJ2-2
V: TRBV30
D: NA
CDR3: CAWSVGTFGELFF
DNA: TGTGCCTGGAGTGTGGGCACGTTTGGGGAGCTGTTTTTT

size: NA
J: TRBJ2-7
V: TRBV30
D: TRBD1
CDR3: CAWLATGGSEQYF
DNA: TGTGCCTGGTTAGCGACAGGGGGCAGCGAGCAGTACTTC

size: NA
J: TRBJ2-1
V: TRBV5-4
D: NA
CDR3: CASSWDNNEQFF
DNA: TGTGCCAGCAGCTGGGACAACAATGAGCAGTTCTTC

size: NA
J: TRBJ2-3
V: TRBV7-3
D: TRBD1
CDR3: CACSGTGGIDTQYF
DNA: TGTGCCTGTTCCGGGACAGGGGGTATAGATACGCAGTATTTT

size: NA
J: TRBJ2-5
V: TRBV30
D: NA
CDR3: CAWSVGLLQETQYF
DNA: TGTGCCTGGAGTGTGGGACTTTTGCAAGAGACCCAGTACTTC

size: NA
J: TRBJ2-2
V: TRBV28
D: NA
CDR3: CASREPNTGELFF
DNA: TGTGCCAGCCGGGAGCCGAACACCGGGGAGCTGTTTTTT

size: NA
J: TRBJ1-2
V: TRBV5-8
D: TRBD1
CDR3: CASSPRDSGAYGYTF
DNA: TGTGCCAGCAGCCCGCGGGACAGCGGAGCTTATGGCTACACCTTC

size: once
J: TRBJ1-5
V: TRBV7-6
D: NA
CDR3: CASSLGYPGRDQPQHF
DNA: TGTGCCAGCAGCTTAGGATATCCGGGACGGGATCAGCCCCAGCATTTT

size: NA
J: TRBJ2-7
V: TRBV9
D: NA
CDR3: CASSPSGVGEQYF
DNA: TGTGCCAGCAGCCCGAGTGGGGTGGGGGAGCAGTACTTC

size: NA
J: TRBJ2-1
V: TRBV18
D: TRBD2
CDR3: CASSPWQLAGGPGEQFF
DNA: TGTGCCAGCTCACCATGGCAGCTAGCGGGGGGGCCAGGTGAGCAGTTCTTC

size: once
J: TRBJ2-7
V: TRBV10-3
D: TRBD2
CDR3: CAISLGTKDEQYF
DNA: TGTGCCATCTCCCTCGGGACTAAGGACGAGCAGTACTTC

size: NA
J: TRBJ2-3
V: TRBV5-5
D: TRBD1
CDR3: CASSPGQTSTDTQYF
DNA: TGTGCCAGCAGCCCGGGACAGACAAGCACAGATACGCAGTATTTT

size: once
J: TRBJ2-7
V: TRBV7-6
D: NA
CDR3: CASSPRQESSYEQYF
DNA: TGTGCCAGCAGCCCCCGACAGGAGAGCTCCTACGAGCAGTACTTC

size: NA
J: TRBJ2-2
V: TRBV6-4
D: TRBD2
CDR3: CASSALAGGPTGELFF
DNA: TGTGCCAGCAGTGCTCTAGCGGGAGGGCCTACCGGGGAGCTGTTTTTT

size: once
J: TRBJ2-6
V: TRBV4-1
D: NA
CDR3: CASSQDFGSAGANVLTF
DNA: TGCGCCAGCAGCCAAGATTTTGGGTCGGCTGGGGCCAACGTCCTGACTTTC

size: NA
J: TRBJ1-1
V: TRBV7-8
D: NA
CDR3: CAGGDTLDTEAFF
DNA: TGTGCAGGCGGGGACACCCTCGACACTGAAGCTTTCTTT

size: NA
J: TRBJ2-5
V: TRBV5-4
D: NA
CDR3: CASSPAGLSETQYF
DNA: TGTGCCAGCAGCCCAGCCGGGTTATCAGAGACCCAGTACTTC

size: NA
J: TRBJ2-5
V: TRBV30
D: TRBD2
CDR3: CAWSVQLAAKYF
DNA: TGTGCCTGGAGTGTACAGCTAGCGGCTAAGTACTTC

size: NA
J: TRBJ2-3
V: TRBV7-3
D: TRBD2
CDR3: CASSLTSGRALDTQYF
DNA: TGTGCCAGCAGCTTAACTAGCGGGAGGGCATTAGATACGCAGTATTTT